The clone carrying this T cell receptor (beta chain) was seen just once. These data belong to a study of blood T cell repertoires in COVID-19. Across the study: PBMCs, B-cell-depleted T cells, or T cells provided the cDNA or gDNA that made up the material.

The table came from immunoSEQ multiplex PCR; TCRdb's copy has only in-frame clones and leaves some out. The data contain approximately 67,000 clones, 80% to 95% of them seen just once; the ten biggest clones take up around 4.5%. J gave up 0 bases and V 7 bases, and 14 bases lay outside the gene matches. The CDR3 contains 19 residues. In germline, CDR1 is WSHSY, CDR2 SAAADI. The sample consisted of peripheral blood. The source is an older woman with active COVID-19. This sequence joins TRBV10-2 and TRBJ2-1; TRBD2 agrees at 11 bases. This chain's CDR3 is CASTRLAGPYGSSYNEQFF. CDR3 nucleotides: TGCGCCAGCACCAGACTAGCGGGACCTTACGGGAGCTCCTACAATGAGCAGTTCTTC.